This TCR beta chain was sequenced in a study of beta chain features in type 1 diabetes (dated by TCRdb to 2016 to 2019). In terms of the full investigation: Mean age, gender distribution, total cell number and subset yield were not different between patients and healthy donors. In the study, recently diagnosed type 1 diabetes patients and matched healthy donors were compared on the TCRB repertoires of their sorted circulating CD4+ T cell subsets. Regulatory and stem cell-like memory subsets were isolated from only 8 patients and about 8 healthy donors, whereas naive and central memory subsets came from all 30 or so donors. A total of roughly 100 million sorted cells were examined across all samples, and a strong correlation was observed between cell number per subset and RNA yield. Here is what the overall study found, with its caveats: Shorter templates might have been favored by PCR, but patient and control samples were amplified and corrected together, so both groups would have been affected equally by any skew. Because cDNA was sequenced instead of genomic DNA, highly expressing activated cells could be over-represented, though the groups showed no difference in activation or CD3 levels. Type 1 diabetes patients showed a moderate but significant shortening of TCRB CDR3 length in all four CD4+ subsets. Fewer insertions and more nucleotide deletions at VDJ recombination sites were observed in patients with type 1 diabetes, implying thymic rearrangement abnormalities. HLA sub-analyses involved small numbers of individuals, so any influence of HLA type on TCRB rearrangement remained unresolved. Naive, central memory and regulatory TCRB repertoires appeared to be more alike among patients than among healthy donors.

A single peripheral blood draw of around 0.11 L on average was collected from each donor into heparinised tubes. Naive, central memory, regulatory and stem cell-like memory CD4+ T cells were sorted on a BD FACSAria II using a panel including CD45RO, CCR7, CD25, CD127, CD95 and CD27. A purity above 98% was achieved for all sorted populations. PBMCs were separated immediately by Lymphoprep density gradient centrifugation and were stained directly, without being cultured. So that batch effects would be minimized, each experiment stained and sorted samples in pairs, pairing one healthy donor with one patient. Concerning this clone: Its antigen target is currently unknown. No qualities accompany the bases; no much larger clone lies one base away.

The entire isolated RNA was reverse transcribed using the High Capacity cDNA Reverse Transcription Kit, and thus expressed TCRB transcripts were sequenced. Deep immunoSEQ sequencing was performed on naive, central memory and regulatory T cell samples, with an average of roughly 4 million total reads per sample. After sorted cells were lysed in RLT buffer, RNA was extracted with DNase-treated RNeasy Micro or Mini kits, with the choice depending on cell number. Each cell subset was processed separately to prevent cross-contamination, with patient and healthy donor samples processed together. Using the immunoSEQ multiplex PCR, TCRB sequences were amplified from cDNA into 87-bp fragments spanning the CDR3 region. Sequencing of the amplicons was done on the Illumina HiSeq platform. The published analysis was carried out like this. PCR bias was computationally corrected using synthetic template baselines, reads within Hamming distance 2 were collapsed, and singletons that could not be merged were discarded. Reads were aligned against IMGT to assign V, D and J genes, CDR3 length and insertions or deletions at six rearrangement sites. Clonotype counts were normalized to sorted cell number within each subset before computing true diversity and Gini coefficients with the tcR R package. The overlap coefficient, calculated on TCRB nucleotide sequences, was used to quantify repertoire sharing. TCRdb took over this immuneACCESS table, retaining in-frame rearrangements with V and J assigned. Such tables are incomplete; in checked studies, under half of the missing clones stem from an unresolved V gene, and the remainder is unexplained. Clone size and V and J calls were adopted from that table, with D and trimming inferred from the DNA. In all, the sample holds roughly 53,000 clones, and roughly 40% of those were seen once. The biggest ten clones account for over 1.1% of the sample.

The CDR3 runs 13 amino acids, cysteine and phenylalanine included. Solely the CDR3 DNA is kept, with 39 bases framed from the first base. V is cut by 5 bases and J by 3 bases, and the space between the germline ends is 10 bases. CDR1 MNHEY and CDR2 SVGAGI are derived from the germline V gene. This chain joins TRBV6-5 to TRBJ1-1; no D gene call is confident. The source is a man under 40 with type 1 diabetes. Specimen: Tregs from blood. Explained via the paper, the cell subset or site label denotes: regulatory CD4+ T cells. The CDR3 has the sequence CASSGKGDTEAFF. The sequence in DNA is TGTGCCAGCAGTGGGAAGGGAGACACTGAAGCTTTCTTT.